The clone carrying this TCR beta chain was observed a few times. This entry belongs to a study of OX40 agonist ivuxolimab in advanced cancers. Some clones are missing from TCRdb's copy, which holds only in-frame ones; the method was immunoSEQ multiplex PCR. The data show 20,000 or so clones, more than 80% seen once. Trimming shortened V by 7 bases and J by 10 bases, and 12 bases separated the two germline ends. The CDR3 runs 11 residues. Germline V lookup: CDR1 SGHKS, CDR2 YYEKEE (reference sequence). The TCR sequence derives from an adult with an advanced solid tumor such as melanoma, head and neck, liver or kidney cancer. Here the sequenced sample was CD4+ or CD8+ T cells sorted from blood, taken in a trial of the OX40 agonist ivuxolimab. This chain connects TRBV5-5 to TRBJ2-1; weak D call: TRBD2 (6 bases). As DNA, the CDR3 is TGTGCCAGCCGCGCGGGGCGGGAGCAGTTCTTC. This codes for CASRAGREQFF.